This TCR beta chain was sequenced in a study of blood T cell repertoires in COVID-19. Looking at the study overall: COVID-19 samples, acute and convalescent, were from the United States, Italy and Spain. T cells, B-cell-depleted T cells, or PBMCs supplied cDNA or gDNA.

This table comes from immunoSEQ multiplex PCR, and its TCRdb copy is limited to in-frame clones, with some not included. Of about 120,000 clones in the sample, around nine tenths were seen once. The CDR3 covers 15 residues. Per germline, CDR1 SGHDT and CDR2 YYEEEE. After removal of 4 bases from V and 2 bases from J, the junction contained 6 bases not matched to a gene. Sequencing used peripheral blood. This chain joins TRBV5-6 and TRBJ2-7; 10 bases match TRBD1. This receptor was obtained from a human donor with active COVID-19. The donor label of this sample is uncertain. The CDR3 region has the DNA TGTGCCAGCAGCCCCGGGACAGGGGTCACCTACGAGCAGTACTTC. It translates to CASSPGTGVTYEQYF.